These 12 T cell receptor beta chains came from one sample sequenced in a study of shared clonotypes between healthy human individuals. Measured with immunoSEQ multiplex PCR; TCRdb has only the in-frame clones, and not every one. The sample consists of about 1 million clones, around 76% of them appearing once. The sequenced material came from memory CD4+ T cells sorted from blood. Stated subset: CD45RA-negative fraction. Receptors originate from a man aged 18 to 29 in good health.

Comment on this clone: At one of its ends the junction is not consistent with the germline gene, which may arise from a read error. The chain combines TRBV7-7 with TRBJ2-1; 9 bases are a match to TRBD1. Germline CDR1 reads SSHAT; CDR2 reads FNYEAQ (reference sequence). The CDR3 length is 14 residues. CDR3 in DNA: TGTGCTAGCAGCCCCGGGACAGGGAGCAATGAGCAGTTCTTC. It specifies CASSPGTGSNEQFF.

The chain carries TRBV21-1 and TRBJ1-1; TRBD1, as called in the table, went unchecked against the DNA. TRBV21-1 is a pseudogene. The CDR3 has 15 residues. The CDR3 is CASSKGFIKGGGAFF. CDR3 DNA sequence: TGTGCCAGCAGCAAAGGGTTTATTAAAGGGGGCGGAGCTTTCTTT.

V and J are TRBV18 and TRBJ1-1; D is ambiguous. CDR3 length: 15 amino acids. V lost 5 bases and J 0 bases, leaving 13 bases between the germline ends. Germline V CDR1 and CDR2: KGHSH, LQKENI. The DNA of the CDR3 is TGTGCCAGCTCATCAATGGGTACCATGAACACTGAAGCTTTCTTT. Protein sequence: CASSSMGTMNTEAFF.

This clone was seen a handful of times. This chain links TRBV4-2 with TRBJ2-7, with 12 positions matching TRBD2. CDR3 size: 17 residues. The V gene end was trimmed by 3 bases and the J gene end by 2 bases; junction bases not matched to a gene: 8. CDR1 is LGHNA, CDR2 YNFKEQ, per germline. The CDR3 loop reads CASSQPTSGGYPYEQYF. The CDR3 DNA reads TGTGCCAGCAGCCAGCCTACTAGCGGGGGGTACCCCTACGAGCAGTACTTC.

V is TRBV6-7 and J is TRBJ2-1, with 12 bases identical to TRBD2. TRBV6-7 is assigned to the ORF class and has an uncertain function. V shed 1 base and J 4 bases; nucleotides not matched to a gene: 5. CDR3 length equals 17 residues. In nucleotides, the CDR3 is TGTGCCAGCAGTTACTTCGGACTAGCGGGACTGTACAATGAGCAGTTCTTC. Amino acid sequence: CASSYFGLAGLYNEQFF.

The chain combines TRBV5-1 with TRBJ1-1, with TRBD1 identical over 7 bases. The ends lost 4 bases at V and 1 base at J; junction bases unmatched: 16. The CDR3 sequence is 18 residues long. Germline V gene data show CDR1 as SGHRS and CDR2 as YFSETQ. The DNA of the CDR3 is TGCGCCAGCAGCCCGCCGGGACAGTCGATGTCTAAGAACACTGAAGCTTTCTTT. This gives the protein CASSPPGQSMSKNTEAFF.

The rearrangement uses TRBV19 and TRBJ2-7; D gene unclear. CDR3 length equals 13 residues. The V end lost 8 bases, the J end lost 6 bases, and 17 bases lay between the germline ends. Looked up from germline, CDR1 is LNHDA and CDR2 is SQIVND (reference sequence). The CDR3 region has the DNA TGTGCCAGTGAGAGCCCCCTCTTACGCGAGCAGTACTTC. Amino acid sequence: CASESPLLREQYF.

This chain connects TRBV19 to TRBJ2-7; unclear D gene. V dropped 5 bases and J dropped 7 bases, with 12 bases sitting between them. In germline, CDR1 is LNHDA, CDR2 SQIVND (reference sequence). CDR3 length: 12 residues. The CDR3 DNA is TGTGCCAGTAGTCCCAACTTGGGTGAGCAGTACTTC. This translates into CASSPNLGEQYF.

The chain recombines TRBV19 with TRBJ1-1, with D possibly being TRBD1 (5 bases). CDR1 and CDR2 from the germline V gene are LNHDA and SQIVND (reference sequence). This CDR3 has 13 residues. Trimming took 8 bases from V and 0 from J, leaving 10 bases between them. The CDR3 DNA is TGTGCCAGTCTCGACAGATTGAACACTGAAGCTTTCTTT. This gives the protein CASLDRLNTEAFF.

V usage is TRBV6-5 and J usage is TRBJ2-1; a weak D match, TRBD2 (6 bases). V lost 5 bases, J lost 5 bases, and 16 bases lay in between. This CDR3 has 15 residues. From germline, CDR1 is MNHEY and CDR2 SVGAGI. The CDR3 nucleotides are TGTGCCAGCAGTATCTGGGGGGAGAGTCACAATGAGCAGTTCTTC. Translating it yields CASSIWGESHNEQFF.

This chain connects TRBV2 to TRBJ2-6, with 12 positions matching TRBD1. Germline-derived CDR1 and CDR2 are SNHLY and FYNNEI. The CDR3 loop spans 18 amino acids. V lost 4 bases and J lost 1; bases outside the gene matches: 5. The chain's CDR3 is CASSGDRGRGSGANVLTF. CDR3 in DNA: TGTGCCAGCAGTGGGGACAGGGGGCGCGGGTCTGGGGCCAACGTCCTGACTTTC.

This clone is a singleton in its sample. V gene TRBV5-6 combines with J gene TRBJ2-7; 8 bases align to TRBD2. In germline, CDR1 is SGHDT, CDR2 YYEEEE. Losses at the gene ends were 4 bases for V and 12 bases for J; bases not matched to a gene: 9. The CDR3 runs 12 residues. In DNA form, the CDR3 reads TGTGCCAGCAGCCGGGGACTAGACGTTGCGTACTTC. It translates to CASSRGLDVAYF.